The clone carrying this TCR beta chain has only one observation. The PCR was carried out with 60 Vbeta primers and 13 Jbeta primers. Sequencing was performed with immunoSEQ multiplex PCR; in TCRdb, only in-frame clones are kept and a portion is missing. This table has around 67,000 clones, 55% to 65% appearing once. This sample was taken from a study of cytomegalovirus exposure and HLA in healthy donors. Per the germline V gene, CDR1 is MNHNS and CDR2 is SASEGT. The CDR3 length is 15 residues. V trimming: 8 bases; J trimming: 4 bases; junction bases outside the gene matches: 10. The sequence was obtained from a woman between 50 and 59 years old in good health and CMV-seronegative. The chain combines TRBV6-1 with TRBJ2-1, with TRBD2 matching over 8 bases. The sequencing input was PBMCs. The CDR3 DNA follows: TGTGCCAGCCTCTTGACGGGAGGGGGGTACAATGAGCAGTTCTTC. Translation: CASLLTGGGYNEQFF.